A selection of T cell receptor beta chains follows, all from one sample in a study of T-cell reconstitution after alpha-beta-depleted transplantation in children. TCRdb redid the calling of the PCR reads with MiXCR, one entry per CDR3 protein. The sample shows hundreds of thousands of distinct CDR3 sequences, approximately 17% of them seen only once. The sequencing used PBMCs from the stem cell graft donor, collected from the stem cell graft. The receptors shown here come from a human donor who donated a stem cell graft to a child with acute myeloid leukemia. Each CDR3 is given with its conserved first and last residue. A D gene is named only where the DNA matches it firmly. Not every row has a clone size; where given, it reads once, few, many or a size class.

v_gene,d_gene,j_gene,abundance,CDR3nt,CDR3aa
TRBV25-1,NA,TRBJ1-1,many,TGTGCCAGCACTCGACAGACGAACACTGAAGCTTTCTTT,CASTRQTNTEAFF
TRBV12-3/TRBV12-4,TRBD1,TRBJ1-5,NA,TGTGCCAGCAGTGCGGGACAGGGGGGCGATCAGCCCCAGCATTTT,CASSAGQGGDQPQHF
TRBV12-3/TRBV12-4,TRBD1,TRBJ2-3,NA,TGTGCCAGCAGTGACAGGGCCGGGGATACGCAGTATTTT,CASSDRAGDTQYF
TRBV2,TRBD2,TRBJ2-4,NA,TGTGCCAGCAGTGCAATGGCGGGGGGGCCGAACATTCAGTACTTC,CASSAMAGGPNIQYF
TRBV5-4,TRBD1,TRBJ1-2,NA,TGTGCCAGCAGCTTAAAAAGACAGGGGATCTATGGCTACACCTTC,CASSLKRQGIYGYTF
TRBV20-1,NA,TRBJ1-4,many,TGCAGTGCTAGTGGCCAGGGCGGTGAAAAACTGTTTTTT,CSASGQGGEKLFF
TRBV7-8,NA,TRBJ2-5,NA,TGTGCCAGCAGCTCGGACTCTGGGGAGACCCAGTACTTC,CASSSDSGETQYF
TRBV7-9,NA,TRBJ1-3,NA,TGTGCCAGCAGCTTAGACGGGACCTCTGGAAACACCATATATTTT,CASSLDGTSGNTIYF
TRBV4-3,NA,TRBJ2-1,many,TGCGCCAGCAGCCAAGAAGCTAGCGAGTCCTACAATGAGCAGTTCTTC,CASSQEASESYNEQFF
TRBV25-1,NA,TRBJ2-7,NA,TGTGCCAGCAGTGTGACCCCGCGAGGAGAGCAGTACTTC,CASSVTPRGEQYF
TRBV12-3/TRBV12-4,NA,TRBJ2-3,NA,TGTGCCAGCAATACGGTTAGTTTAGATACGCAGTATTTT,CASNTVSLDTQYF
TRBV27,TRBD1,TRBJ1-2,NA,TGTGCCAGCCGATCTGCCGGGACAGGGTTGACTGGCTACACCTTC,CASRSAGTGLTGYTF
TRBV15,TRBD1,TRBJ2-5,many,TGTGCCACCAGCCCAGTCCCACAGGGGTTCCGGGAGACCCAGTACTTC,CATSPVPQGFRETQYF
TRBV13,TRBD2,TRBJ2-5,NA,TGTGCCAGCAGCCCCTCCCCTAGCGGCCTCCAAGAGACCCAGTACTTC,CASSPSPSGLQETQYF
TRBV7-2,NA,TRBJ2-3,many,TGTGCCAGCAGCCATTCTTCTGGGGGCACAGATACGCAGTATTTT,CASSHSSGGTDTQYF
TRBV4-3,TRBD1,TRBJ2-1,NA,TGCGCCAGCAGAAGGACAAGGACAGGCACTTACAATGAGCAGTTCTTC,CASRRTRTGTYNEQFF
TRBV5-6,NA,TRBJ1-2,few,TGTGCCAGCAAACCCCTCGGGGGGGGAAGATGGTTCTATGGCTACACCTTC,CASKPLGGGRWFYGYTF
TRBV20-1,NA,TRBJ1-5,many,TGCAGTGCTAGAGGGGGAAGTGGTCATCAGCCCCAGCATTTT,CSARGGSGHQPQHF
TRBV6-1,NA,TRBJ2-7,many,TGTGCCAGCAGGCGCGCTGGACCCTACGAGCAGTACTTC,CASRRAGPYEQYF
TRBV5-1,NA,TRBJ2-3,many,TGCGCCAGCAGCTTGAATGCCCCGGGGCTTGATACGCAGTATTTT,CASSLNAPGLDTQYF
TRBV12-3/TRBV12-4,NA,TRBJ1-2,many,TGTGCCAGCAGCCGGGCCTATGGCTACACCTTC,CASSRAYGYTF
TRBV29-1,NA,TRBJ2-1,many,TGCAGCCTGGGACATACGGGCAATGAGCAGTTCTTC,CSLGHTGNEQFF
TRBV10-3,TRBD1,TRBJ1-1,many,TGTGCCACCGGGACAGGGGCCAGTGAAGCTTTCTTT,CATGTGASEAFF
TRBV10-3,NA,TRBJ2-5,few,TGTGCCATCAGTGAAGGAGACCAAGAGACCCAGTACTTC,CAISEGDQETQYF
TRBV28,NA,TRBJ1-5,few,TGTGCCAGCACCCTTGAGCGGTATCAGCCCCAGCATTTT,CASTLERYQPQHF
TRBV12-3/TRBV12-4,TRBD2,TRBJ2-3,few,TGTGCCAGCACCTGGGGACTAGCGGGGGACACAGATACGCAGTATTTT,CASTWGLAGDTDTQYF
TRBV7-9,NA,TRBJ2-2,NA,TGTGCCAGCAAAAGGTACAACACCGGGGAGCTGTTTTTT,CASKRYNTGELFF
TRBV5-1,TRBD1,TRBJ2-3,few,TGCGCCAGCAGCTTGAATATGGGACAGGGACCAGATACGCAGTATTTT,CASSLNMGQGPDTQYF
TRBV12-3/TRBV12-4,NA,TRBJ1-6,many,TGTGCCAGCAGTTTTCGACAGATTAGCTCCTATAATTCACCCCTCCACTTT,CASSFRQISSYNSPLHF
TRBV20-1,NA,TRBJ1-6,NA,TGCAGTGCTAGAGATAAGGATAGCCCGGGTAATTCACCCCTCCACTTT,CSARDKDSPGNSPLHF
TRBV9,NA,TRBJ1-1,NA,TGTGCCAGCAGCCCTCAGGCGGAGGTTTTCACTGAAGCTTTCTTT,CASSPQAEVFTEAFF
TRBV12-3/TRBV12-4,TRBD1,TRBJ1-5,NA,TGTGCCAGCAGCAAGAGCGCAGGGGGCGGAAGCAATCAGCCCCAGCATTTT,CASSKSAGGGSNQPQHF
TRBV30,NA,TRBJ2-1,NA,TGTGCCTGGACCCTTGGCCCCAATGAGCAGTTCTTC,CAWTLGPNEQFF
TRBV5-4,NA,TRBJ1-1,NA,TGTGCCAGCAGCCTGGATGACATTCAGGCGGCTTTCTTT,CASSLDDIQAAFF
TRBV10-3,TRBD1,TRBJ2-3,many,TGTGCCATCAGTGAGTCGATTGGACAGGGAACGCAGTATTTT,CAISESIGQGTQYF